This TCR beta chain was retrieved from a study of blood T cell repertoires in COVID-19 (dated by TCRdb to 2020 to 2021). Study-wide context: Samples from collaborators originated in the United States, Italy and Spain and spanned both the acute and convalescent phases of COVID-19. The prospective study material was composed of cDNA or gDNA derived from T cells, B-cell-depleted T cells, or PBMCs. Subjects who had been exposed to COVID-19, were actively infected with it, or had recovered from it provided the deeply sampled blood TCRbeta repertoires that made up the dataset. A freely available public database, intended as a resource for researchers studying the immune response to SARS-CoV-2, is where the repertoires were released. Samples came from the ongoing ImmuneRACE study (first 160 participants) plus 1,254 subjects from 6 global collaborators. Nearly every sample came with metadata listing a de-identified subject ID, COVID-19 status, age in years and sex. Where HLA class I and class II types were available, the types were taken from metadata supplied by the sample provider, not from assay-based typing. Broader findings and caveats from the paper: Clinical and demographic metadata were provided uncurated, with the amount varying by source and participant.

Each collaborating institution followed its own protocols to collect whole blood in K2EDTA tubes. For TCRbeta analysis, collaborator samples were shipped as frozen whole blood, as isolated PBMCs, or as DNA extracted from either sample type. As encoded in the germline V gene, CDR1 is SGHVS while CDR2 is FNYEAQ. Trimming removed 2 bases from V and 1 base from J, leaving 8 bases between the germline ends. The CDR3, cysteine through phenylalanine, is 14 amino acids long. Only the CDR3 DNA stays, 42 bases, in frame from base 1. Comment on this clone: Its binding antigen is unknown. Base qualities are not recorded, but no much larger clone differs from it by a single base.

TCRbeta CDR3 regions were amplified from genomic DNA using the immunoSEQ Assay, a bias-controlled multiplex PCR. Concerning the study's data processing: The number of nucleated cells in each sample was estimated by amplification of reference gene primers within the assay. To quantify the absolute abundance of each unique TCRbeta CDR3 rearrangement, sequence reads were collapsed and filtered. For each sample, productive Simpson clonality was calculated by taking the square root of Simpson's diversity index across productive rearrangements. This immuneACCESS table, as held by TCRdb, lists in-frame sequences with V and J called but not all clones. Of the missing ones, under half trace to an unresolved V gene in checked studies; the others have no known cause. V and J calls and clone size are given by that table; D and trimming were obtained from the DNA. This sample has tens of thousands of clones in its table, and 60% to 85% of those were observed once. The ten largest make up approximately 15% of the sample.

The receptor comes from a man aged 55 to 70 with acute or convalescent COVID-19. The chain couples TRBV7-6 to TRBJ2-5; matching of 6 bases hints at TRBD1 as the D gene. Sample: peripheral blood. The nucleotide sequence is TGTGCCAGCAGCTTAATAGGGGGCCAAGAGACCCAGTACTTC. It specifies CASSLIGGQETQYF. Joined to the reference TRBV7-6 and TRBJ2-5 proteins, this CDR3 gives the full variable domain: GAGVSQSPRYKVTKRGQDVALRCDPISGHVSLYWYRQALGQGPEFLTYFNYEAQQDKSGLPNDRFSAERPEGSISTLTIQRTEQRDSAMYRCASSLIGGQETQYFGPGTRLLVL.